This entry is about one T cell receptor beta chain. What it binds is unknown. CDR3 length equals 13 residues. Germline CDR1 and CDR2: SGHNT and YENEEA. Trimming took off 5 bases at V and 5 bases at J, with 12 bases between the two ends. These data come from a study of cytomegalovirus exposure and HLA in healthy donors. Study-level findings and limits: Common viral pathogens seemed to be connected with several of the most significant clusters, according to a later analysis.

60 Vbeta and 13 Jbeta primers were used in PCR. The data were produced by immunoSEQ multiplex PCR, yet TCRdb's version contains in-frame clones alone and is incomplete. The table has 100,000 to 150,000 clones, approximately 73% seen once. The chain combines TRBV11-3 with TRBJ1-1, with D unresolved. The specimen sequenced was PBMCs. This receptor was obtained from a man between 60 and 70 years old in good health and CMV-seropositive. CDR3 amino acids: CASSQTRQTEAFF. The CDR3 nucleotides are TGTGCCAGCAGCCAAACTAGACAAACTGAAGCTTTCTTT.